The 30 T cell receptor beta chains below all came from one sample that was sequenced in a study of T cell changes during pregnancy in multiple sclerosis. TCRdb's copy holds only in-frame clones and misses some; the assay was immunoSEQ multiplex PCR. The sample records about 50,000 clones, more than 85% being singletons. The sequencing here drew on CD8+ T cells from peripheral blood mononuclear cells, taken after pregnancy. Receptor source: a female donor with multiple sclerosis, enrolled in a pregnancy study.

This chain links TRBV6-1 with TRBJ1-6, with a possible D match to TRBD1 (6 bases). CDR3 length: 15 residues. The V gene lost 5 bases and the J gene lost 5 bases, with 13 bases spanning the gap. Germline lookup yields CDR1 MNHNS and CDR2 SASEGT. CDR3 sequence reads: CASSSPSGDNSPLHF. The CDR3 region has the DNA TGTGCCAGCAGTTCCCCGTCAGGGGATAATTCACCCCTCCACTTT.

The gene calls are TRBV28 and TRBJ1-2, with D unclear. Trimming took 2 bases from V and 8 from J, leaving 9 bases between them. The CDR3 runs to 12 residues. The V gene's germline CDR1 is MDHEN and CDR2 SYDVKM. The CDR3 reads CASSLEGTGYTF. In nucleotides, the CDR3 is TGTGCCAGCAGTTTAGAGGGTACGGGCTACACCTTC.

V and J are TRBV27 and TRBJ1-4; 7 nucleotides match TRBD1. CDR3 size: 14 residues. Trimming cost V 0 bases and J 7 bases; bases outside gene matches: 2. Germline V gene sequence: CDR1 MNHEY, CDR2 SMNVEV (reference sequence). The CDR3 nucleotides are TGTGCCAGCAGTTTATCCTCAGGGGGTGAAAAACTGTTTTTT. Protein product: CASSLSSGGEKLFF.

This chain uses TRBV27 with TRBJ1-2; a possible D gene is TRBD1 (6 bases). CDR1 and CDR2 from the germline V gene are MNHEY and SMNVEV (reference sequence). The length of the CDR3 is 15 residues. Trimming removed 1 base at V and 6 bases at J, with 15 bases between. CDR3 in amino acids: CASSLLVGGADGYTF. The CDR3 nucleotides are TGTGCCAGCAGTTTATTAGTAGGGGGGGCGGATGGCTACACCTTC.

The CDR3 loop reads CASSLASGGRYNEQFF. The CDR3 DNA is TGTGCCAGCAGCTTAGCTTCGGGAGGGCGCTACAATGAGCAGTTCTTC. The genes are TRBV7-6 and TRBJ2-1, with 8 bases identical to TRBD2. Per germline, CDR1 SGHVS and CDR2 FNYEAQ. V lost 0 bases, J lost 3 bases, and 4 bases stayed unmatched. The CDR3 contains 16 residues. The full variable domain, in which reference TRBV7-6 and TRBJ2-1 provide the parts outside the CDR3, is GAGVSQSPRYKVTKRGQDVALRCDPISGHVSLYWYRQALGQGPEFLTYFNYEAQQDKSGLPNDRFSAERPEGSISTLTIQRTEQRDSAMYRCASSLASGGRYNEQFFGPGTRLTVL.

The J gene is TRBJ2-1, the V gene TRBV11-2; 7 bases are shared with TRBD2. This CDR3 contains 12 residues. Germline V gene lookup returns CDR1 SGHAT and CDR2 FQNNGV. V gave up 5 bases and J gave up 7 bases; unmatched junction bases: 2. The DNA for the CDR3 is TGTGCCAGCAGCCCCGGGGGGAATGAGCAGTTCTTC. It specifies CASSPGGNEQFF.

This chain joins TRBV20-1 and TRBJ2-1; D is uncertain. This CDR3 comprises 11 residues. Germline V lookup: CDR1 DFQATT, CDR2 SNEGSKA (reference sequence). V lost 3 bases to trimming and J lost 3 bases, with 3 bases between them. The CDR3 loop is CSASSYNEQFF. For the CDR3, the DNA is TGCAGTGCTAGTAGCTACAATGAGCAGTTCTTC.

CDR3 in DNA: TGTGCCAGCAGCGGAACCGGGACAGGGGCCGAGCAGTACTTC. Its protein is CASSGTGTGAEQYF. The rearrangement uses TRBV5-5 and TRBJ2-7, with 10 bases aligning to TRBD1. The germline V gene encodes CDR1 SGHKS and CDR2 YYEKEE (reference sequence). The CDR3 spans 14 residues. Germline trimming cut 4 bases from V and 6 bases from J; bases unmatched to any gene: 7.

This clone has more than one count but fewer than ten. The CDR3 is CASSELLDNEQYF. CDR3 nucleotides: TGCGCCAGCAGTGAGTTACTAGACAACGAGCAGTACTTC. The V and J genes are TRBV10-1 and TRBJ2-7; perhaps TRBD2 as D (5 bases). The CDR3 has 13 amino acids. From germline, CDR1 is WNHNN and CDR2 SYGVQD (reference sequence). Trimming left V 1 base short and J 5 bases short, with 9 bases between.

The chain couples TRBV5-6 to TRBJ1-2, with 12 positions matching TRBD1. The V segment lost 5 bases and the J segment 3 bases; nucleotides outside the gene matches: 11. The V gene's germline CDR1 is SGHDT and CDR2 YYEEEE. This CDR3 spans 17 amino acids. CDR3 loop: CASSSRDRGLGDYGYTF. DNA for the CDR3: TGTGCCAGCAGTTCCCGGGACAGGGGGCTCGGGGACTATGGCTACACCTTC.

The chain is built from TRBV28 and TRBJ2-7; 11 nucleotides match TRBD1. V was pared by 4 bases and J by 3 bases, with 8 bases of the junction left unmatched. The V gene's germline CDR1 is MDHEN and CDR2 SYDVKM. The CDR3 is 16 residues long. The DNA for the CDR3 is TGTGCCAGCAGTTACCCCCCGGGACAGGGGGACTACGAGCAGTACTTC. It is translated as CASSYPPGQGDYEQYF.

The chain carries TRBV19 and TRBJ2-3; TRBD2 aligns across 9 bases. The J segment lost 1 base and the V segment lost 5 bases, leaving 4 bases of the junction unmatched. Germline V gene sequence: CDR1 LNHDA, CDR2 SQIVND (reference sequence). The CDR3 is made up of 15 amino acids. The DNA of the CDR3 is TGTGCCAGTAGTGCCTTAGCGGGGGGCACAGATACGCAGTATTTT. This gives the protein CASSALAGGTDTQYF. Based on the CDR3 plus reference TRBV19 and TRBJ2-3, the full variable domain is DGGITQSPKYLFRKEGQNVTLSCEQNLNHDAMYWYRQDPGQGLRLIYYSQIVNDFQKGDIAEGYSVSREKKESFPLTVTSAQKNPTAFYLCASSALAGGTDTQYFGPGTRLTVL.

The CDR3 is CASSSGTGGLLGYTF. The CDR3 DNA follows: TGTGCCAGCAGCTCCGGGACAGGGGGCCTTTTGGGCTACACCTTC. The chain is built from TRBV7-9 and TRBJ1-2; 12 nucleotides agree with TRBD1. Germline CDR1 SEHNR, CDR2 FQNEAQ (reference sequence). The ends lost 4 bases at V and 8 bases at J; junction bases unmatched: 8. The CDR3 extends over 15 amino acids.

The chain joins TRBV5-6 to TRBJ2-7; 7 bases line up with TRBD1. Germline CDR1 and CDR2: SGHDT and YYEEEE. Germline trimming cut 5 bases from V and 0 bases from J; bases unmatched to any gene: 5. CDR3 length: 14 residues. The CDR3 loop reads CASRLTGSSYEQYF. Written as DNA, the CDR3 is TGTGCCAGCAGATTGACAGGGAGCTCCTACGAGCAGTACTTC.

The chain employs TRBV6-1 and TRBJ1-4; possible D gene TRBD1, 6 bases. V lost 2 bases and J 13 bases, leaving 14 bases between the germline ends. This CDR3 is 13 amino acids long. Germline V gives CDR1 MNHNS, CDR2 SASEGT. The CDR3 region has the DNA TGTGCCAGCAGTGAAAGGCAGGGGTTAGCACTGTTTTTT. Translation gives CASSERQGLALFF.

For the CDR3, the DNA is TGTGCCAGCAGCGCCACTAGCGGGGGGGGGTATACGCAGTATTTT. It specifies CASSATSGGGYTQYF. This chain links TRBV9 with TRBJ2-3, with TRBD2 identical over 13 bases. Germline trimming cut 3 bases from V and 7 bases from J; bases unmatched to any gene: 5. Germline V gives CDR1 SGDLS, CDR2 YYNGEE. This CDR3 spans 15 amino acids.

This clone has a single count. This chain joins TRBV9 and TRBJ2-3; TRBD1 is a possible D gene (5 bases). V was cut by 0 bases and J by 5 bases, with 16 bases left in between. Germline V gene sequence: CDR1 SGDLS, CDR2 YYNGEE. The CDR3 extends over 16 amino acids. The CDR3 here is CASSVETGLNLDTQYF. The CDR3 DNA is TGTGCCAGCAGCGTAGAAACAGGCCTGAATTTAGATACGCAGTATTTT.

This sequence joins TRBV16 and TRBJ1-1, with a possible D match to TRBD1 (6 bases). Trimming left V 6 bases short and J 11 bases short, with 16 bases between. The CDR3 loop spans 12 amino acids. Germline V gene lookup returns CDR1 KGHSY and CDR2 FQNENV. The DNA of the CDR3 is TGTGCCAGCAGTTTCCCGGGACAAGGGGCTTTCTTT. It specifies CASSFPGQGAFF.

This chain uses TRBV4-3 with TRBJ2-7, with D perhaps TRBD2 (6 bases). The germline V and J ends were trimmed by 3 bases and 3 bases, with 9 bases remaining between them. The CDR3 loop spans 13 amino acids. CDR1 is LGHNA, CDR2 YSLEER, per germline. Here the CDR3 reads CASSQARDYEQYF. In nucleotides, the CDR3 is TGCGCCAGCAGCCAGGCGCGGGACTACGAGCAGTACTTC.

The rearrangement links TRBV27 to TRBJ1-2; D uncertain. The CDR3 is 14 residues long. The ends were cut back, 3 bases at V and 5 bases at J, with 13 bases in the middle. Germline assignment: CDR1 MNHEY and CDR2 SMNVEV (reference sequence). This chain's CDR3 is CASSFGPVGYGYTF. CDR3 DNA sequence: TGTGCCAGCAGTTTTGGGCCGGTCGGTTATGGCTACACCTTC.

This clone has only a few counts. Within the sample, other DNA sequences also encode this same CDR3. The CDR3: CSVELADYEQYF. The CDR3 DNA is TGCAGCGTTGAACTGGCTGACTACGAGCAGTACTTC. This chain joins TRBV29-1 and TRBJ2-7, with D uncertain. From germline, CDR1 is SQVTM and CDR2 ANQGSEA. This CDR3 has 12 amino acids. V was clipped by 2 bases and J by 3 bases, with 8 bases between them.

This rearrangement joins TRBV6-5 to TRBJ1-1, with 8 bases identical to TRBD1. With 4 bases clipped from V and 6 bases from J, the junction kept 7 bases outside the gene matches. Germline-derived CDR1 and CDR2 are MNHEY and SVGAGI. There are 14 residues in the CDR3. CDR3 nucleotides: TGTGCCAGCAGTTTCCGGACAGGGCTCTCTGAAGCTTTCTTT. Translating it yields CASSFRTGLSEAFF.

This clone appeared a single time. V usage is TRBV4-1 and J usage is TRBJ2-5; tentatively, D is TRBD2 (6 bases). The germline V and J ends were trimmed by 4 bases and 5 bases, with 14 bases remaining between them. This CDR3 spans 14 amino acids. The germline gives CDR1 MGHRA, CDR2 YSYEKL. CDR3 region: CASSLEPGRETQYF. The CDR3 DNA is TGCGCCAGCAGCCTAGAGCCAGGGAGGGAGACCCAGTACTTC.

This clone was recorded a few times. J is TRBJ2-1 and V is TRBV7-9; tentatively, D is TRBD2 (6 bases). The V end was cut by 5 bases, the J end by 10 bases, with 9 bases between. CDR1 is SEHNR, CDR2 FQNEAQ, per germline (reference sequence). The CDR3 is 11 residues long. Here the CDR3 DNA reads TGTGCCAGCAGCCGTGCGGGAGAGCAGTTCTTC. Its protein product is CASSRAGEQFF.

This rearrangement joins TRBV6-5 to TRBJ1-1; D gene ambiguous. This CDR3 spans 13 amino acids. V lost 4 bases and J 1 base, leaving 7 bases between the germline ends. Germline CDR1 and CDR2: MNHEY and SVGAGI. The chain's CDR3 is CASSWATNTEAFF. The CDR3, as DNA: TGTGCCAGCAGTTGGGCGACGAACACTGAAGCTTTCTTT.

This clone turned up a few times. The chain carries TRBV27 and TRBJ1-1; D is perhaps TRBD1 (6 bases). The germline V and J ends were trimmed by 1 base and 10 bases, with 13 bases remaining between them. In germline, CDR1 is MNHEY, CDR2 SMNVEV (reference sequence). This CDR3 is 13 amino acids long. Here the CDR3 DNA reads TGTGCCAGCAGTTTATATCAGGGGATGGGAGCTTTCTTT. It specifies CASSLYQGMGAFF.

The J gene is TRBJ2-7, the V gene TRBV10-3; D is perhaps TRBD1 (6 bases). Germline loops: CDR1 ENHRY, CDR2 SYGVKD. The CDR3 is made up of 14 amino acids. V dropped 6 bases and J dropped 3 bases, with 15 bases sitting between them. CDR3 loop: CAISKQGDGYEQYF. The CDR3 coding sequence is TGTGCCATCAGCAAACAGGGAGATGGCTACGAGCAGTACTTC.

In this sample, this clone turned up a few times. V is TRBV7-9 and J is TRBJ2-6; the D is unclear. Trimming pared 8 bases from V and 2 bases from J, leaving 7 bases between. This CDR3 is 13 amino acids long. Germline-derived CDR1 and CDR2 are SEHNR and FQNEAQ (reference sequence). The CDR3, as DNA: TGTGCCAGCTCTCTTGCTGGGGCCAACGTCCTGACTTTC. Translation gives CASSLAGANVLTF.

In its sample, this clone was seen once. This chain connects TRBV5-4 to TRBJ1-2; the match to TRBD1 covers 10 bases. Germline CDR1 and CDR2: SGHNT and YYREEE (reference sequence). This CDR3 is built from 15 residues. V was pared by 2 bases and J by 4 bases, with 5 bases of the junction left unmatched. CDR3 protein: CASSLGTGVGYGYTF. The DNA of the CDR3 is TGTGCCAGCAGCTTAGGGACAGGGGTGGGCTATGGCTACACCTTC.

The gene calls are TRBV5-5 and TRBJ1-3, with 10 nucleotides matching TRBD1. Germline assignment: CDR1 SGHKS and CDR2 YYEKEE (reference sequence). Losses at the gene ends were 1 base for V and 1 base for J; bases not matched to a gene: 5. CDR3 length: 17 amino acids. CDR3 nucleotide sequence: TGTGCCAGCAGCTTGAAAGGGGGACAGGGGTCTGGAAACACCATATATTTT. It encodes CASSLKGGQGSGNTIYF. Variable domain in full (rest from reference TRBV5-5 and TRBJ1-3): DAGVTQSPTHLIKTRGQQVTLRCSPISGHKSVSWYQQVLGQGPQFIFQYYEKEERGRGNFPDRFSARQFPNYSSELNVNALLLGDSALYLCASSLKGGQGSGNTIYFGEGSWLTVV.